Below are 26 T cell receptor beta chains sequenced from a single sample in a study of T cells after yellow fever vaccination. Via MiXCR, TCRdb re-called the 5' RACE reads, giving one row per CDR3 protein. The repertoire holds just under 600,000 distinct CDR3 sequences, with around an eighth as singletons. Sequencing was performed on PBMCs, taken on the day of the yellow fever booster vaccination. These receptors came from a man aged 30 to 45 who received the YFV17D yellow fever vaccine.

The rearrangement links TRBV6-5 to TRBJ1-5, with D possibly TRBD1 on 5 matching bases. Germline assignment: CDR1 MNHEY and CDR2 SVGAGI. CDR3 size: 15 residues. Trimming shortened V by 4 bases and J by 0 bases, and 10 bases separated the two germline ends. Written as DNA, the CDR3 is TGTGCCAGCAGTTTGGGACCGATTAGCAATCAGCCCCAGCATTTT. Amino acid sequence: CASSLGPISNQPQHF.

The rearrangement joins TRBV7-2 to TRBJ2-6; 8 bases map to TRBD1. The CDR3 runs to 15 residues. Per germline, CDR1 SGHTA and CDR2 FQGNSA. Germline trimming cut 5 bases from V and 3 bases from J; bases unmatched to any gene: 3. The CDR3 region is CASSDRGGGANVLTF. DNA of the CDR3: TGTGCCAGCAGCGACAGGGGAGGTGGGGCCAACGTCCTGACTTTC.

The V and J genes are TRBV7-2 and TRBJ2-7; 12 bases are shared with TRBD1. CDR1 is SGHTA and CDR2 is FQGNSA in the germline V gene. There are 15 residues in the CDR3. Trimming cost V 5 bases and J 3 bases; bases outside gene matches: 5. The CDR3 loop reads CASSAGTGGIYEQYF. CDR3 bases: TGTGCCAGCAGCGCCGGGACAGGGGGCATCTACGAGCAGTACTTC.

This rearrangement joins TRBV20-1 to TRBJ2-5, with TRBD2 matching 10 bases. The germline V gene has CDR1 DFQATT and CDR2 SNEGSKA (reference sequence). This CDR3 is 12 amino acids long. The junction had 3 bases not matched to a gene; V was cut back by 6 bases and J by 5 bases. CDR3 sequence: CSAVLAGETQYF. The DNA for the CDR3 is TGCAGTGCCGTACTAGCGGGGGAGACCCAGTACTTC.

This clonotype was picked up a small number of times. J is TRBJ2-5 and V is TRBV6-2 or TRBV6-3; perhaps TRBD2 as D (6 bases). Trimming stripped 3 bases from V and 4 bases from J, with 12 bases between. Germline loops: CDR1 MNHEY, CDR2 SVGEGT. This CDR3 is built from 14 residues. CDR3 loop: CASSYRGRPETQYF. The DNA for the CDR3 is TGTGCCAGCAGTTATCGGGGGAGGCCAGAGACCCAGTACTTC.

The chain is built from TRBV7-3 and TRBJ2-3; no definite D call. This CDR3 spans 15 amino acids. V lost 0 bases and J lost 2, with 9 bases in between. Germline CDR1 and CDR2: SGHTA and FQGTGA. Here the CDR3 DNA reads TGTGCCAGCAGCTTAACGCTAACGAACACAGATACGCAGTATTTT. It specifies CASSLTLTNTDTQYF.

V usage is TRBV5-1 and J usage is TRBJ2-3, with 14 positions matching TRBD2. Germline V lookup: CDR1 SGHRS, CDR2 YFSETQ. The CDR3 sequence is 18 residues long. V shed 3 bases, J shed 4 bases, and the junction held 10 bases outside the gene matches. The CDR3 spells CASSYHGTSGSFSDTQYF. CDR3 DNA: TGCGCCAGCAGCTACCATGGGACTAGCGGGAGCTTCTCAGATACGCAGTATTTT.

This clonotype showed up just a few times. This chain connects TRBV20-1 to TRBJ1-2; no firm D call. The CDR3 length is 15 residues. V gave up 0 bases and J gave up 3 bases, with 14 bases separating them. Germline lookup yields CDR1 DFQATT and CDR2 SNEGSKA (reference sequence). The CDR3 sequence is CSARDLADPYYGYTF. The CDR3 DNA reads as TGCAGTGCTAGAGATCTGGCCGACCCATACTATGGCTACACCTTC.

The chain carries TRBV27 and TRBJ2-2; D gene uncertain. Germline CDR1 is MNHEY and CDR2 is SMNVEV (reference sequence). The CDR3 loop spans 14 amino acids. The V end lost 3 bases, the J end lost 4 bases, and 9 bases lay between the germline ends. CDR3: CASSFLGVTGELFF. The CDR3, as DNA: TGTGCCAGCAGTTTCCTTGGGGTCACCGGGGAGCTGTTTTTT.

This clonotype has only one observation. V is TRBV27 and J is TRBJ1-6; 8 positions agree with TRBD1. CDR3 length: 12 residues. The J segment lost 13 bases and the V segment lost 4 bases, leaving 3 bases of the junction unmatched. CDR1 and CDR2 (germline): MNHEY, SMNVEV (reference sequence). The CDR3 DNA reads as TGTGCCAGCAGTTACAGGGGGTCGCCCCTCCACTTT. This encodes CASSYRGSPLHF.

V usage is TRBV20-1 and J usage is TRBJ1-2, with D unresolved. Per the germline V gene, CDR1 is DFQATT and CDR2 is SNEGSKA (reference sequence). Trimming took off 3 bases at V and 0 bases at J, with 8 bases between the two ends. The CDR3 is 13 residues long. CDR3 nucleotide sequence: TGCAGTGCTAGTTCTGTGACTAACTATGGCTACACCTTC. Its protein product is CSASSVTNYGYTF.

V is TRBV12-3 or TRBV12-4 and J is TRBJ1-3; TRBD1 aligns across 8 bases. Trimming cost V 7 bases and J 0 bases; bases outside gene matches: 8. This CDR3 is 16 amino acids long. The CDR3 sequence: CASTTGGGFSGNTIYF. In DNA, the CDR3 is TGTGCCAGCACAACAGGGGGAGGTTTCTCTGGAAACACCATATATTTT.

The chain recombines TRBV30 with TRBJ2-1, with no clear D. The CDR3 contains 13 residues. V was clipped by 0 bases and J by 8 bases, with 11 bases between them. The germline V gene has CDR1 GTSNPN and CDR2 SVGIG (reference sequence). The CDR3 spells CAWSVSVSHEQFF. Written as DNA, the CDR3 is TGTGCCTGGAGTGTATCGGTATCCCATGAGCAGTTCTTC.

The V and J genes are TRBV7-2 and TRBJ2-1; D possibly corresponds to TRBD2 (6 bases). The CDR3 is 15 amino acids. From germline, CDR1 is SGHTA and CDR2 FQGNSA. The germline V and J ends were trimmed by 3 bases and 9 bases, with 18 bases remaining between them. Written as DNA, the CDR3 is TGTGCCAGCAGCTTGGGGGGAAGTAAGGTTGGTGAGCAGTTCTTC. As protein: CASSLGGSKVGEQFF.

The chain uses TRBV20-1 and TRBJ2-3, with TRBD2 matching over 8 bases. The length of the CDR3 is 20 residues. With V trimmed by 3 bases and J by 5 bases, 25 bases remained unmatched. CDR1 is DFQATT and CDR2 is SNEGSKA in the germline V gene (reference sequence). The CDR3 protein is CSARAGANERERQSGDTQYF. The CDR3 coding sequence is TGCAGTGCTAGGGCCGGGGCAAATGAGCGGGAGCGGCAAAGCGGAGATACGCAGTATTTT.

V gene TRBV20-1 combines with J gene TRBJ1-2; D remains ambiguous. V was shortened by 0 bases and J by 11 bases, with 10 bases between the two germline ends. Germline CDR1 reads DFQATT; CDR2 reads SNEGSKA (reference sequence). The CDR3 runs to 11 residues. CDR3 residues: CSARDLVVYTF. The CDR3 DNA follows: TGCAGTGCTAGAGATTTGGTGGTTTACACCTTC.

This clonotype was counted a few times. At one end the junction does not follow the germline gene, possibly because of a read error. The rearrangement uses TRBV20-1 and TRBJ2-7; D perhaps matches TRBD2 (7 bases). Germline V gene sequence: CDR1 DFQATT, CDR2 SNEGSKA (reference sequence). CDR3 length: 19 amino acids. The CDR3 DNA sequence: TGCTGTGCTAGAGATGGGGGGCAGGTGCGGACTAGAAGAGATTACGAGCAGTACTTC. It yields the protein CCARDGGQVRTRRDYEQYF.

This clonotype showed up just a few times. The genes are TRBV2 and TRBJ2-4, with unresolved D. Trimming removed 4 bases from V and 7 bases from J, with 20 bases in between. In germline, CDR1 is SNHLY, CDR2 FYNNEI. There are 16 residues in the CDR3. CDR3 amino acids: CASSVSPQSQGNIQYF. As DNA, the CDR3 is TGTGCCAGCAGTGTGTCCCCCCAGAGCCAAGGGAACATTCAGTACTTC.

This rearrangement joins TRBV5-4 to TRBJ1-4, with D unclear. The CDR3 runs to 15 residues. V lost 0 bases and J 8 bases, leaving 14 bases between the germline ends. CDR1 is SGHNT and CDR2 is YYREEE in the germline V gene (reference sequence). CDR3: CASSLERGKGEKLFF. The CDR3 nucleotides read TGTGCCAGCAGCTTGGAGAGAGGGAAAGGAGAAAAACTGTTTTTT.

In its sample, this clonotype was seen many times. This chain uses TRBV5-1 with TRBJ2-7, with TRBD2 as a possible D gene (5 bases). This CDR3 has 14 residues. The germline V gene encodes CDR1 SGHRS and CDR2 YFSETQ. Trimming left V 4 bases short and J 1 base short, with 12 bases between. The CDR3 loop is CASSPRTGSYEQYF. CDR3 DNA sequence: TGCGCCAGCAGCCCCCGGACGGGATCCTACGAGCAGTACTTC. The full variable domain, in which reference TRBV5-1 and TRBJ2-7 provide the parts outside the CDR3, is KAGVTQTPRYLIKTRGQQVTLSCSPISGHRSVSWYQQTPGQGLQFLFEYFSETQRNKGNFPGRFSGRQFSNSRSEMNVSTLELGDSALYLCASSPRTGSYEQYFGPGTRLTVT.

The chain combines TRBV12-3 or TRBV12-4 with TRBJ2-2; TRBD2 matches 12 bases. The length of the CDR3 is 16 residues. The V segment lost 4 bases and the J segment 4 bases; nucleotides outside the gene matches: 4. DNA for the CDR3: TGTGCCAGCAGTTCGCAGGGACTAGCGGGCACCGGGGAGCTGTTTTTT. Translated, it gives CASSSQGLAGTGELFF.

In its sample, this clonotype was seen many times. This chain connects TRBV20-1 to TRBJ2-1; D uncertain. Per the germline V gene, CDR1 is DFQATT and CDR2 is SNEGSKA (reference sequence). This CDR3 contains 8 residues. V was clipped by 7 bases and J by 11 bases, with 6 bases between them. The CDR3, as DNA: TGCAGTGTAGGAAAGCAGTTCTTC. It specifies CSVGKQFF.

This chain connects TRBV5-5 to TRBJ2-2, with TRBD1 matching over 11 bases. This CDR3 is built from 15 residues. Trimming removed 1 base from V and 7 bases from J; junction bases left unmatched: 3. The germline V gene encodes CDR1 SGHKS and CDR2 YYEKEE (reference sequence). The DNA of the CDR3 is TGTGCCAGCAGCTTGAGGGGACAGGGGGACGGGGAGCTGTTTTTT. Translated, it gives CASSLRGQGDGELFF.

V is TRBV28 and J is TRBJ2-3; D is uncertain. The CDR3 is 13 residues long. The ends were cut back, 1 base at V and 2 bases at J, with 4 bases in the middle. Looked up from germline, CDR1 is MDHEN and CDR2 is SYDVKM. CDR3 DNA: TGTGCCAGCAGTTTATTTGCCACAGATACGCAGTATTTT. Its translation: CASSLFATDTQYF.

This chain connects TRBV20-1 to TRBJ1-4, with 8 bases fitting TRBD1. This CDR3 has 14 amino acids. CDR1 and CDR2 (germline): DFQATT, SNEGSKA (reference sequence). Unmatched junction bases numbered 9, after V lost 0 bases and J lost 12 bases. The CDR3 spells CSARDTWTGTQLFF. DNA of the CDR3: TGCAGTGCTAGAGATACGTGGACAGGGACCCAACTGTTTTTT.

The rearrangement uses TRBV25-1 and TRBJ2-7; TRBD2 agrees at 12 bases. The V and J ends lost 4 bases and 6 bases, in that order; junction bases with no gene match: 10. The CDR3 covers 16 residues. CDR1 and CDR2 from the germline V gene are MGHDK and SYGVNS. This CDR3 reads CASSVLAGGPVSEQYF. The CDR3 DNA reads as TGTGCCAGCAGTGTCCTAGCGGGAGGGCCAGTTTCCGAGCAGTACTTC.